The T cell receptor beta chain under discussion was sequenced for a study of vaccination effects on CD4 cells after COVID-19 (dated by TCRdb to the early 2020s). At the level of the whole study: The ViraFEST assay stimulated PBMC with viral peptide pools and then used TCR sequencing to identify antigen-specific CD4+ T cell clonotypes by expansion. Around 2 million PBMC per well were cultured in IMDM with approximately 5% human AB serum, 9 to 10 IU/ml IL-2 and gentamicin, plus 10 ug/ml peptides. Post-vaccine samples across the study were collected a median of 72 days after the second dose, with a range of 14 to 241. In both COVID-19 convalescent patients and infection-naive vaccine recipients, the study compared SARS-CoV-2 spike-specific CD4+ TCR repertoires from before mRNA vaccination with those from after it. The Oncomine TCR Beta short-read assay on an Illumina iSeq 100 was used to sequence cultures from other donors in the study. A total of more than 8 COVID-19 convalescent patients and a handful of SARS-CoV-2-naive healthy vaccine recipients were included in the full study. General conclusions and limits of the study: In healthy vaccine recipients, vaccine-induced clones were almost all SARS-CoV-2 mono-reactive, with only 1 of 255 cross-reactive with common cold coronaviruses. The study was limited by a small number of convalescent patients and lacked early post-infection timepoints. Clones induced by infection and clones induced by vaccination both contracted markedly at late timepoints after vaccination, which fits with T cell responses waning over time.

Library preparation employed the immunoSEQ multiplex PCR assay. DNA from the CD4+ T cells that had been cultured and isolated underwent TCR beta CDR3 sequencing. The original pipeline was this. Non-productive TCR sequences were removed, reads were trimmed to the CDR3 region, and CDR3s of at least 7 amino acids were retained. The MANAFEST web app was used to pick out antigen-specific clonotypes by comparing their expansion in peptide wells with that in reference cultures. To be called positive, a clone needed expansion at FDR<0.05 compared with the reference and with all other wells, an odds ratio greater than 5, and a frequency greater than 0.1% in two replicate wells. A clonotype was called cross-reactive if it was significantly expanded both in SARS-CoV-2 spike wells and in at least one common cold coronavirus spike condition. CDR3 similarity was assessed by Levenshtein distance with the stringdist R package, and unrooted trees were built with ape in R 3.6.1. TCRdb re-hosts the immuneACCESS table, in-frame sequences only. Its copies lack some clones; in the studies checked, an unresolved V gene accounts for under half of them, and the cause for the rest is not known. V and J calls and clone size are those listed in that table; D and trimming were worked out from the DNA. This sample lists approximately 74,000 clones; roughly 73% were detected once. Roughly 2.3% of the sample rests with the top ten.

This clone was observed a few times. The antigen it binds to is not known. No much larger clone exists at a distance of one base, and base qualities are not known. After 10 to 11 days of culture, CD4+ T cells were isolated with the EasySep CD4+ T cell isolation kit. Two doses of either the BNT162b2 or the mRNA-1273 mRNA SARS-CoV-2 vaccine were administered to participants. None of the healthy vaccine recipients had a prior SARS-CoV-2 infection, which was confirmed by nucleocapsid antibody tests that came back negative both before and after vaccination. On days 3 and 7, half of the culture medium was replaced with fresh IL-2-containing medium. Unless otherwise noted, each peptide stimulation condition was cultured in triplicate wells. Using Ficoll-Paque Plus gradient centrifugation, PBMC were separated from whole blood and then either used fresh or cryopreserved at -140C. The QIAamp micro DNA kit was used to extract genomic DNA from the cultured CD4+ T cells.

This specimen consisted of CD4+ T cells from PBMCs cultured without peptide, obtained after COVID-19 vaccination. The TCR originated in a human donor who received a COVID-19 vaccine.

The CDR3 reads CASSYTGVSGYTF. The bases read TGTGCCAGCAGTTATACAGGGGTCTCTGGCTACACCTTC. The chain links TRBV2 with TRBJ1-2, with 7 bases aligning to TRBD1. Sequences SNHLY (CDR1) and FYNNEI (CDR2) are obtained from the germline V gene. The V end gives up 5 bases and the J end 7 bases, leaving 7 bases in the junction not matched to a gene. Taken from cysteine to phenylalanine, the CDR3 has 13 residues. This entry keeps only the CDR3 DNA: 39 bases, framed from base 1.